The present entry profiles one T cell receptor (beta chain) with its context. Its antigen is unidentified. These data are taken from a study of T cell clonotyping in hematopoietic cell transplantation. Study-wide results and caveats: Without cell sorting, CD4 versus CD8 contributions remain unresolved. Broader posttransplant TCR repertoire diversity was predicted by graft donor and pretransplant recipient Inverse Simpson Index values. Few recipient clonotypes overlapped donors; over 95% were de novo at given depth.

The assay was immunoSEQ multiplex PCR, and TCRdb's table has in-frame clones only and misses some. Here the sample spans about 16,000 clones, roughly nine tenths being singletons. The receptor was derived from a man aged 50-60 years in good health. Some clones in this sample may be carry-over from other donors' samples. Input material: peripheral blood mononuclear cells.

CDR3 protein: CAYSVGQPQHF. In nucleotides, the CDR3 is TGTGCGTATTCAGTAGGGCAGCCCCAGCATTTT. The V call is TRBV30, the J call TRBJ1-5, with unresolved D. CDR1 is GTSNPN and CDR2 is SVGIG in the germline V gene (reference sequence). The CDR3 has 11 residues.